A selection of T cell receptor beta chains follows, all from one sample in a study of blood T cell repertoires in COVID-19. Generated by immunoSEQ multiplex PCR, the TCRdb table keeps only in-frame clones and is missing some. The sample consists of about 250,000 clones, 87% of them appearing once. Sample: PBMCs or T cells enriched from blood (not recorded which). The source is a woman aged 25 to 39 with acute COVID-19. Both conserved end residues are part of each CDR3. D genes are given only for firm matches. Clone size is given for some rows only: seen once, a few or many times, or a class if the clone is expanded.

clone_size j_call v_call d_call cdr3_length cdr3_nt cdr3_aa
. TRBJ1-2 TRBV3-1/TRBV3-2 . 12 TGTGCCAGCAGCCAAGTCTCGCGGGGCTACACCTTC CASSQVSRGYTF
. TRBJ1-2 TRBV9 . 15 TGTGCCAGCAGCGTAGATGGGGCAGCTAACTATGGCTACACCTTC CASSVDGAANYGYTF
. TRBJ2-7 TRBV9 TRBD2 17 TGTGCCAGCAGCGGGGGGACTAGCGGGAGTGATGTCTACGAGCAGTACTTC CASSGGTSGSDVYEQYF
. TRBJ2-7 TRBV4-1 . 13 TGCGCCAGCAGCCATCTTGGGAGCTACGAGCAGTACTTC CASSHLGSYEQYF
once TRBJ2-1 TRBV7-6 TRBD1 15 TGTGCCAGCAGCTTACTCTTACAGGGGACCAATGAGCAGTTCTTC CASSLLLQGTNEQFF
. TRBJ2-1 TRBV2 . 15 TGTGCCAGCAGTCCTAGACAGAACTCCTACAATGAGCAGTTCTTC CASSPRQNSYNEQFF
. TRBJ2-1 TRBV28 . 15 TGTGCCAGCAGCTTAGGGGTAGCGGCCGATGTCTCTCAGTTCTTC CASSLGVAADVSQFF
. TRBJ1-3 TRBV28 . 20 TGTGCCAGCAGTTTAGAGTCCTTACCGCCCACAGGGAGAACTGGAAACACCATATATTTT CASSLESLPPTGRTGNTIYF
once TRBJ1-5 TRBV2 . 15 TGTGCCAGCAGTCTACAGGGAGGGGGCAATCAGCCCCAGCATTTT CASSLQGGGNQPQHF
. TRBJ2-1 TRBV5-1 . 15 TGCGCCAGCAGCCTAACTAGTAGCTCCTACAATGAGCAGTTCTTC CASSLTSSSYNEQFF
. TRBJ1-2 TRBV2 . 14 TGTGCCAGCACCGAAAGATTGGTTTCGGATGGCTACACCTTC CASTERLVSDGYTF
. TRBJ1-2 TRBV10-3 TRBD1 14 TGTGCCATCAGTGACCCGGGACAGGACTATGGCTACACCTTC CAISDPGQDYGYTF
. TRBJ2-1 TRBV25-1 TRBD2 15 TGTGCCAGCAGTCGGCACGCGGGAGGTAAGGATGAGCAGTTCTTC CASSRHAGGKDEQFF
. TRBJ1-6 TRBV2 . 17 TGTGCCAGCAGTCATGAAACAGGGAACTCCTATAATTCACCCCTCCACTTT CASSHETGNSYNSPLHF
. TRBJ1-4 TRBV2 . 15 TGTGCCAGCAGTGGAGACAGGATCCGCGGTGAAAAACTGTTTTTT CASSGDRIRGEKLFF
. TRBJ1-1 TRBV5-1 . 15 TGCGCCAGCAGCTTGGGGGCAGGGGTGAACACTGAAGCTTTCTTT CASSLGAGVNTEAFF
. TRBJ2-3 TRBV2 . 13 TGTGCCAGCAGTGCGCTAGACACAGATACGCAGTATTTT CASSALDTDTQYF
once TRBJ1-1 TRBV6-5 . 14 TGTGCCAGCAGTACCCCAGACAGATACACTGAAGCTTTCTTT CASSTPDRYTEAFF
. TRBJ2-7 TRBV2 TRBD2 15 TGTGCCAGCAGTGACGGGACTAGCGTTACCTACGAGCAGTACTTC CASSDGTSVTYEQYF
once TRBJ2-7 TRBV9 TRBD1 15 TGTGCCAGCAGCGTAGTCGGGGACAGCTCCTACGAGCAGTACTTC CASSVVGDSSYEQYF
once TRBJ1-2 TRBV6-5 . 14 TGTGCCAGCAGTTACCGGGGAGGGGCCTATGGCTACACCTTC CASSYRGGAYGYTF
. TRBJ2-1 TRBV7-9 TRBD2 14 TGTGCCAGCTGTCTAGCGGGAACGTACAATGAGCAGTTCTTC CASCLAGTYNEQFF
. TRBJ2-3 TRBV10-1 . 14 TGCGCCAGCAGTGTGGGTACAGGACCATTCACGCAGTATTTT CASSVGTGPFTQYF
. TRBJ1-4 TRBV18 TRBD1 16 TGTGCCAGCTCAACGAGAGGACAGGGTACTAATGAAAAACTGTTTTTT CASSTRGQGTNEKLFF
. TRBJ1-5 TRBV20-1 TRBD1 14 TGCAGTGCTAGTCAACGACAGGGGGGACAGCCCCAGCATTTT CSASQRQGGQPQHF
. TRBJ2-3 TRBV3-1/TRBV3-2 TRBD2 15 TGTGCCAGCAGCCCCCTCGAGCGGGACACAGATACGCAGTATTTT CASSPLERDTDTQYF
. TRBJ2-3 TRBV5-1 TRBD1 16 TGCGCCAGCAGCCGTTACCGGACAGGGCAAACGGATACGCAGTATTTT CASSRYRTGQTDTQYF
. TRBJ2-2 TRBV11-2 . 19 TGTGCCAGCAGCTTAATAGGAACAGCCTCGCGGGCTGGCACCGGGGAGCTGTTTTTT CASSLIGTASRAGTGELFF
. TRBJ1-5 TRBV4-1 TRBD1 15 TGCGCCAGCAGCCATACAGGGGACCGCAATCAGCCCCAGCATTTT CASSHTGDRNQPQHF
. TRBJ1-5 TRBV6-6 TRBD1 16 TGTGCCAGCAGGCCACTGCCCGACAGGGGACGTCAGCCCCAGCATTTT CASRPLPDRGRQPQHF
. TRBJ1-1 TRBV7-9 . 13 TGTGCCAGCAGCGCCGCTAGGAACACTGAAGCTTTCTTT CASSAARNTEAFF
. TRBJ1-2 TRBV7-9 . 13 TGTGCCAGCAGCCGACAGGACGATTATGGCTACACCTTC CASSRQDDYGYTF
. TRBJ2-7 TRBV4-3 . 13 TGCGCCAGCAGCCAAACTAAGACGGGCGAGCAGTACTTC CASSQTKTGEQYF
. TRBJ1-5 TRBV2 TRBD1 14 TGTGCCAGCGGGGGACAGTATAGCAATCAGCCCCAGCATTTT CASGGQYSNQPQHF
few TRBJ1-5 TRBV28 . 14 TGTGCCAGCAGCACCGGACAGTCAGGTCAGCCCCAGCATTTT CASSTGQSGQPQHF
. TRBJ2-7 TRBV29-1 TRBD1 16 TGCAGCGTTGTAAAGGGACAGGCGAAAGACTCCTACGAGCAGTACTTC CSVVKGQAKDSYEQYF
few TRBJ1-3 TRBV5-3 TRBD1 15 TGTGCCAGAAGCCACGGACAGGGCAATGGAAACACCATATATTTT CARSHGQGNGNTIYF
. TRBJ1-4 TRBV5-4 TRBD1 16 TGTGCCAGCAGCTCGCCCAAGACAGGGGCCTATGAAAAACTGTTTTTT CASSSPKTGAYEKLFF
. TRBJ2-1 TRBV14 TRBD2 15 TGTGCCAGCAGCCTCTGGGGGGGGTTCAACAATGAGCAGTTCTTC CASSLWGGFNNEQFF
. TRBJ2-3 TRBV3-1/TRBV3-2 TRBD2 17 TGTGCCAGCAGCCCTCTAGCGGGGGGTTTGGGCACAGATACGCAGTATTTT CASSPLAGGLGTDTQYF
. TRBJ2-3 TRBV12-5 TRBD2 18 TGTGCTAGTGGTTTGTCCCGACTAGCGGGGGGCCACACAGATACGCAGTATTTT CASGLSRLAGGHTDTQYF
. TRBJ1-6 TRBV19 . 15 TGTGCCAGTAGTATAGACAGGCGAGGGAATTCACCCCTCCACTTT CASSIDRRGNSPLHF
. TRBJ2-7 TRBV5-1 TRBD1 13 TGCGCCAGCAGCTTGGTGGCAGGGGGTGAGCAGTACTTC CASSLVAGGEQYF
. TRBJ1-4 TRBV2 . 15 TGTGCCAGCAGCGAAATCCGGGCAACTAATGAAAAACTGTTTTTT CASSEIRATNEKLFF
. TRBJ2-1 TRBV25-1 TRBD1 14 TGTGCCAGCAGTGACGACAGGGACTACAATGAGCAGTTCTTC CASSDDRDYNEQFF